The present T cell receptor (beta chain) was sequenced within a study of CD8 T cells in Susac syndrome. Study-level background: Intravenous immunoglobulin alone or corticosteroids were being given to patients with Susac syndrome at blood draw, unless they were therapy-naive.

Reverse transcription of 0.5 to 1 ug RNA was performed with random hexamers. TCRdb reanalysed the immunoSEQ multiplex PCR reads using MiXCR and keeps one entry per CDR3 protein. Of about 150,000 distinct CDR3 sequences listed, roughly 95% are singletons. The CDR3 contains 15 residues. V dropped 0 bases and J dropped 5; count of bases not matched to a gene: 6. Germline V gene lookup returns CDR1 SGHRS and CDR2 YFSETQ. The receptor comes from a human donor with Susac syndrome. The chain couples TRBV5-1 to TRBJ1-1; 8 nucleotides line up with TRBD1. Material for sequencing was CD4+ T cells from PBMCs. The CDR3, as DNA: TGCGCCAGCAGCTTGGGACAGGGGAAGTGGACTGAAGCTTTCTTT. This sequence encodes CASSLGQGKWTEAFF.